This T cell receptor (beta chain) comes out of a study of T cells after yellow fever vaccination. With 2 bases removed from V and 7 bases from J, the gap between germline ends came to 12 bases. Germline values: CDR1 MNHEY, CDR2 SVGAGI. CDR3 length: 14 residues. In this sample, this clonotype turned up many times. From the 5' RACE reads, TCRdb called clonotypes with MiXCR, one entry per CDR3 protein. The table shows 350,000 to 450,000 distinct CDR3 sequences, with about 6% occurring only once. The sequence was obtained from a man younger than 45 who received the YFV17D yellow fever vaccine. The source material was PBMCs, sampled 5 days after the yellow fever booster vaccination. The J gene is TRBJ1-5, the V gene TRBV6-5, with TRBD1 as a possible D gene (6 bases). The CDR3 sequence is CASSYGGPEQPQHF. The DNA of the CDR3 is TGTGCCAGCAGTTACGGGGGGCCGGAGCAGCCCCAGCATTTT.